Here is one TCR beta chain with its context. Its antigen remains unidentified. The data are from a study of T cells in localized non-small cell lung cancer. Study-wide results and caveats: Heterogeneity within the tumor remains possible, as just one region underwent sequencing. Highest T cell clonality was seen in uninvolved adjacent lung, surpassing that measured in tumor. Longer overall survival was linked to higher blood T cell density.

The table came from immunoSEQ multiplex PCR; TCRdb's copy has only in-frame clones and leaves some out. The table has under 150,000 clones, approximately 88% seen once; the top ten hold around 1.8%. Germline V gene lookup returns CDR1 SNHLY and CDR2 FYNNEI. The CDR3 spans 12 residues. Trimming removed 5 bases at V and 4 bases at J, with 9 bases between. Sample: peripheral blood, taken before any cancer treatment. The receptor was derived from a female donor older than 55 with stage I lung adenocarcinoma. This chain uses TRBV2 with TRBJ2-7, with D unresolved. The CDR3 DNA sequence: TGTGCCAGCAGTACCCGAGGTTACGAGCAGTACTTC. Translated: CASSTRGYEQYF.